Detailed here is one T cell receptor (beta chain). The germline V gene has CDR1 ENHRY and CDR2 SYGVKD. This CDR3 has 13 residues. V dropped 10 bases and J dropped 3 bases, with 16 bases sitting between them. This specimen belongs to a study of control samples from healthy donors and cancer patients. Libraries were prepared by immunoSEQ multiplex PCR; TCRdb keeps only in-frame clonotypes and omits some of them. Of about 120,000 clones listed, around 91% were seen once; the top ten hold 1.1%. This TCR was sampled from a woman aged 45-65 years with colorectal cancer. The V and J genes are TRBV10-3 and TRBJ2-7; tentatively, D is TRBD2 (5 bases). Sequencing input: PBMCs. DNA for the CDR3: TGTGCCAGCGTCAATAGCGAGTACTACGAGCAGTACTTC. It translates to CASVNSEYYEQYF.